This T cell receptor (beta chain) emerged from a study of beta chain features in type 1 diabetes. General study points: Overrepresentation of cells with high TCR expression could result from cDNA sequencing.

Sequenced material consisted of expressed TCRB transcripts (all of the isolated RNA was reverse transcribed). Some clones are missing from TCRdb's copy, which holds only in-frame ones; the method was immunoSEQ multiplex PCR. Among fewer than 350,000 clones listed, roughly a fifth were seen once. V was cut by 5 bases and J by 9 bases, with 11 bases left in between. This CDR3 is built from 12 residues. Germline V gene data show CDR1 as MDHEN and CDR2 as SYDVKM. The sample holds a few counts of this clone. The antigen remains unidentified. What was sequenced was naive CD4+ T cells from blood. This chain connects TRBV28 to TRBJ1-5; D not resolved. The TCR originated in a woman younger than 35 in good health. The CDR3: CASSGEGGPQHF. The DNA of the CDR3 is TGTGCCAGCAGTGGGGAGGGAGGGCCCCAGCATTTT.